The 13 T cell receptor beta chains below come from one sample, sequenced in a study of T cell responses to AZD1222 COVID-19 vaccine. The repertoire was sequenced with immunoSEQ multiplex PCR; TCRdb's copy has only in-frame clones and lacks some. This repertoire shows about 47,000 clones, around 80% found once; its top ten account for roughly 22%. This material consisted of peripheral blood, taken 28 days after the second dose of the MenACWY control vaccine. The receptors were sampled from an adult who received the MenACWY meningococcal vaccine as a control.

This clone occurred a few times. The chain employs TRBV15 and TRBJ1-1; no clear D gene. The CDR3 extends over 16 amino acids. Germline loops: CDR1 LNHNV, CDR2 YYDKDF (reference sequence). Trimming took 0 bases from V and 1 from J, leaving 12 bases between them. The CDR3 nucleotides are TGTGCCACCAGCAGAGATCCCCCAGGTTGGAACACTGAAGCTTTCTTT. Translated: CATSRDPPGWNTEAFF.

The chain carries TRBV7-8 and TRBJ1-5; D is unclear. In germline, CDR1 is SGHVS, CDR2 FQNEAQ. Trimming removed 6 bases from V and 1 base from J, with 10 bases in between. The CDR3 loop spans 14 amino acids. CDR3 in amino acids: CASSPGRSNQPQHF. As DNA, the CDR3 is TGTGCCAGCAGTCCAGGACGGAGCAATCAGCCCCAGCATTTT.

The chain carries TRBV10-3 and TRBJ1-3; 7 bases fit TRBD1. Per germline, CDR1 ENHRY and CDR2 SYGVKD. This CDR3 has 17 amino acids. Trimming removed 0 bases from V and 0 bases from J; junction bases left unmatched: 5. Here the CDR3 reads CAISESGTAASGNTIYF. The CDR3 bases are TGTGCCATCAGTGAGTCGGGGACAGCAGCCTCTGGAAACACCATATATTTT.

V is TRBV2 and J is TRBJ2-1; 13 bases fit TRBD2. J gave up 6 bases and V 3 bases, and 14 bases lay outside the gene matches. The CDR3 sequence is 19 residues long. Germline CDR1 reads SNHLY; CDR2 reads FYNNEI. The CDR3 nucleotides read TGTGCCAGCAGTGAGTGGACTAGCGGGAGTGATCGAGTCGGCAATGAGCAGTTCTTC. Amino acids: CASSEWTSGSDRVGNEQFF.

The chain is built from TRBV5-1 and TRBJ2-4, with D hard to call. The CDR3 totals 14 residues. CDR1 is SGHRS, CDR2 YFSETQ, per germline. V was cut by 0 bases and J by 4 bases, with 8 bases left in between. CDR3 DNA sequence: TGCGCCAGCAGCTTGGCCTCTCGGAAAAACATTCAGTACTTC. It specifies CASSLASRKNIQYF.

DNA of the CDR3: TGTGCCAGCAGCTCCCGACAGGGACAGATGGGGGGCTACACCTTC. Amino acid sequence: CASSSRQGQMGGYTF. The chain carries TRBV3-1 (or the pseudogene TRBV3-2) and TRBJ1-2; TRBD1 agrees at 7 bases. Germline trimming cut 5 bases from V and 8 bases from J; bases unmatched to any gene: 14. This CDR3 contains 15 residues. The V gene's germline CDR1 is LGHDT and CDR2 YNNKEL (reference sequence).

This chain connects TRBV6-5 to TRBJ2-7; maybe TRBD1 (5 bases). Germline CDR1 reads MNHEY; CDR2 reads SVGAGI. V gave up 0 bases and J gave up 2 bases, with 14 bases separating them. The CDR3 is 16 residues long. The CDR3 DNA follows: TGTGCCAGCAGTTACTCGAAAGGGGCTTTCCCCTACGAGCAGTACGTC. Translation: CASSYSKGAFPYEQYV.

The rearrangement links TRBV4-1 to TRBJ1-1, with a tentative D call TRBD1 (5 bases). Germline V gene data show CDR1 as MGHRA and CDR2 as YSYEKL. CDR3 length: 18 amino acids. V lost 2 bases, J lost 0 bases, and 19 bases lay in between. The CDR3 protein is CASSQSILTGGMNTEAFF. CDR3 DNA sequence: TGCGCCAGCAGCCAAAGTATTTTAACAGGCGGCATGAACACTGAAGCTTTCTTT.

The chain has TRBV5-1 and TRBJ1-1, with D unresolved. With 0 bases removed from V and 2 bases from J, the gap between germline ends came to 8 bases. Germline V gene lookup returns CDR1 SGHRS and CDR2 YFSETQ. The CDR3 length is 14 residues. In DNA, the CDR3 is TGCGCCAGCAGCTTGGCGGGATTTAACACTGAAGCTTTCTTT. It specifies CASSLAGFNTEAFF. The whole variable domain, filled in from reference TRBV5-1 and TRBJ1-1, reads KAGVTQTPRYLIKTRGQQVTLSCSPISGHRSVSWYQQTPGQGLQFLFEYFSETQRNKGNFPGRFSGRQFSNSRSEMNVSTLELGDSALYLCASSLAGFNTEAFFGQGTRLTVV.

The chain uses TRBV2 and TRBJ1-1, with 8 bases matching TRBD1. Germline V gene lookup returns CDR1 SNHLY and CDR2 FYNNEI. After removal of 4 bases from V and 5 bases from J, the junction contained 9 bases not matched to a gene. The CDR3 runs to 15 residues. Written as DNA, the CDR3 is TGTGCCAGCAGTGCCCATGGACAGGGTGGGACTGAAGCTTTCTTT. Translation gives CASSAHGQGGTEAFF. Full variable domain (rest looked up from reference TRBV2 and TRBJ1-1): EPEVTQTPSHQVTQMGQEVILRCVPISNHLYFYWYRQILGQKVEFLVSFYNNEISEKSEIFDDQFSVERPDGSNFTLKIRSTKLEDSAMYFCASSAHGQGGTEAFFGQGTRLTVV.

The chain employs TRBV30 and TRBJ1-5; the D gene is possibly TRBD1 (5 bases). Trimming removed 1 base from V and 0 bases from J, with 10 bases in between. Germline CDR1 is GTSNPN and CDR2 is SVGIG (reference sequence). CDR3 length: 15 amino acids. The CDR3 nucleotides are TGTGCCTGGAGTGGCGGGACCGTTAGCAATCAGCCCCAGCATTTT. This encodes CAWSGGTVSNQPQHF.

The chain combines TRBV24-1 with TRBJ2-7; the D is unclear. The ends were cut back, 3 bases at V and 7 bases at J, with 15 bases in the middle. This CDR3 has 14 residues. Per the germline V gene, CDR1 is KGHDR and CDR2 is SFDVKD. The CDR3 DNA reads TGTGCCACCAGTGATGATGACACCTGGGATGAGCAGTACGTC. This translates into CATSDDDTWDEQYV.

V and J are TRBV7-9 and TRBJ1-1; D remains unclear. Per germline, CDR1 SEHNR and CDR2 FQNEAQ (reference sequence). Between the trimmed V and J ends, which lost 2 bases and 0 bases, there was a span of 7 bases. CDR3 length: 14 amino acids. Written as DNA, the CDR3 is TGTGCCAGCAGCTTACATACCATGAACACTGAAGCTTTCTTT. It specifies CASSLHTMNTEAFF.